This entry features one T cell receptor beta chain sequence. The data are from a study of blood T cells in healthy people across ages. Through a sample-barcoded 5' primer and a J-beta primer mix, a second PCR was run for roughly 6 to 12 cycles. TCRdb fed the 5' RACE reads into MiXCR, producing one record per CDR3 protein. The data contain approximately 940,000 distinct CDR3 sequences, around 48% of them seen just once; the ten biggest clones take up under 15%. Deletions cut 5 bases from V and 6 bases from J, with 8 bases between. CDR3 length equals 11 residues. Sequencing was performed on blood. The clonotype originates from a young man in good health. The gene calls are TRBV12-3 or TRBV12-4 and TRBJ2-7; D is unclear. For the CDR3, the DNA is TGTGCCAGCAGTCAGTTTCGCGAGCAGTACTTC. Translated, it gives CASSQFREQYF.